One sample yielded the 2 T cell receptor beta chains listed below, sequenced in a study of shared clonotypes between healthy human individuals. The repertoire was sequenced with immunoSEQ multiplex PCR; TCRdb's copy has only in-frame clones and lacks some. The sample consists of some 2,400,000 clones, 90% to 97% of them appearing once. The sequenced sample was naive CD4+ T cells sorted from blood. The sample's subset: CD45RA+ positively selected. These receptors all come from a man younger than 30 in good health.

The genes are TRBV1 and TRBJ1-2; the DNA was not compared with TRBD1, the D call given in the table. TRBV1 is assigned pseudogene status. The CDR3 totals 15 residues. CDR3 sequence: CTSSQGGQGHYGYTF. Written as DNA, the CDR3 is TGCACCAGCAGCCAAGGGGGACAGGGGCACTATGGCTACACCTTC.

The gene calls are TRBV10-3 and TRBJ1-2; TRBD1 is a possible D gene (6 bases). This CDR3 has 16 residues. Germline CDR1 is ENHRY and CDR2 is SYGVKD. The ends were cut back, 8 bases at V and 0 bases at J, with 19 bases in the middle. This chain's CDR3 is CAISKFEGGTNYGYTF. In nucleotides, the CDR3 is TGTGCCATCTCCAAATTCGAGGGGGGGACTAACTATGGCTACACCTTC.